The 25 T cell receptor beta chains below all came from one sample that was sequenced in a study of T cell repertoires in cytomegalovirus infection. Their antigens are not known. MiXCR, run by TCRdb on the reads, gives a single entry per CDR3 protein. The repertoire holds about 920,000 distinct CDR3 sequences, with roughly a third as singletons. This specimen was cultured CD8+ T cells from PBMCs, taken from culture after CMV antigen stimulation. The receptor source for this set is a human donor in good health (CMV status not recorded). Some clones in this sample may be carry-over from other donors' samples.

There are a few counts of this clonotype. The chain combines TRBV28 with TRBJ1-5, with TRBD1 as a possible D gene (5 bases). Deletions cut 1 base from V and 4 bases from J, with 11 bases between. Germline V gene sequence: CDR1 MDHEN, CDR2 SYDVKM. CDR3 length: 15 residues. CDR3 coding DNA: TGTGCCAGCAGTTTATTCAGGGTTTCAAATCAGCCCCAGCATTTT. It encodes CASSLFRVSNQPQHF.

This clonotype was observed a few times. The V and J genes are TRBV12-3 or TRBV12-4 and TRBJ2-3, with D tentatively TRBD2 (6 bases). The germline V and J ends were trimmed by 5 bases and 6 bases, with 15 bases remaining between them. The length of the CDR3 is 14 residues. The CDR3 loop reads CASSQPGVTDTQYF. In DNA form, the CDR3 reads TGTGCCAGCAGTCAGCCGGGAGTAACGGATACGCAGTATTTT.

The V gene is TRBV5-6, the J gene TRBJ1-2, with D uncertain. Trimming removed 0 bases from V and 0 bases from J, with 18 bases in between. CDR1 SGHDT and CDR2 YYEEEE come from the germline V gene. The CDR3 runs 18 residues. The chain's CDR3 is CASSLVPPTVEANYGYTF. CDR3 sequence (DNA): TGTGCCAGCAGCTTGGTCCCCCCTACGGTTGAAGCTAACTATGGCTACACCTTC.

This clonotype was counted only a few times. This chain connects TRBV20-1 to TRBJ1-1; tentative D call: TRBD1 (5 bases). Germline CDR1 and CDR2: DFQATT and SNEGSKA (reference sequence). This CDR3 has 13 amino acids. The V and J ends lost 3 bases and 1 base respectively, with 9 bases between them. The CDR3 DNA reads TGCAGTGCTAGTTGGGGGGAGAACACTGAAGCTTTCTTT. This sequence encodes CSASWGENTEAFF.

This clonotype was observed a handful of times. The rearrangement joins TRBV27 to TRBJ1-6, with 9 bases lining up with TRBD1. V was clipped by 2 bases and J by 8 bases; unmatched bases: 4. The CDR3 consists of 15 residues. CDR1 and CDR2 from the germline V gene are MNHEY and SMNVEV (reference sequence). CDR3 sequence (DNA): TGTGCCAGCAGTTTACGGGACAGGGAGCATTCACCCCTCCACTTT. Amino acids: CASSLRDREHSPLHF.

Worth noting for this clonotype: Given a much more abundant clone one base away, this may be a read error. This chain joins TRBV28 and TRBJ2-4; D perhaps matches TRBD1 (6 bases). CDR1 is MDHEN and CDR2 is SYDVKM in the germline V gene. The CDR3 is 16 amino acids. This CDR3 reads CVSRTDRGIAKNIQYF. DNA of the CDR3: TGTGTCAGCAGAACGGACAGAGGTATAGCCAAAAACATTCAGTACTTC.

The chain has TRBV9 and TRBJ1-1; 11 bases line up with TRBD1. This CDR3 region has 15 residues. V shed 1 base and J 5 bases; nucleotides not matched to a gene: 4. CDR1 is SGDLS and CDR2 is YYNGEE in the germline V gene. The CDR3 DNA reads TGTGCCAGCAGCGTAAACCGGGACAGGGGGACTGAAGCTTTCTTT. As protein: CASSVNRDRGTEAFF.

This chain connects TRBV5-6 to TRBJ2-2; D is uncertain. V was shortened by 3 bases and J by 11 bases, with 11 bases between the two germline ends. The CDR3 runs 12 residues. Germline assignment: CDR1 SGHDT and CDR2 YYEEEE. This CDR3 is CASSYKWAELFF. CDR3 DNA sequence: TGTGCCAGCAGCTACAAGTGGGCCGAGCTGTTTTTT.

The genes are TRBV7-6 and TRBJ2-5; 7 bases match TRBD1. The CDR3 length is 15 residues. J was trimmed by 4 bases and V by 5 bases; bases with no gene match: 10. Germline CDR1 SGHVS, CDR2 FNYEAQ. The CDR3 reads CASSPRDSGSETQYF. CDR3 bases: TGTGCCAGCAGCCCCAGGGACAGTGGATCAGAGACCCAGTACTTC.

This clonotype has more than one count but fewer than ten. The chain has TRBV9 and TRBJ2-3; D is ambiguous. V was cut by 4 bases and J by 4 bases, with 10 bases left in between. This CDR3 region has 13 residues. Germline CDR1 is SGDLS and CDR2 is YYNGEE. The CDR3 bases are TGTGCCAGCAGCCCGTTTGGGGCAGATACGCAGTATTTT. Protein: CASSPFGADTQYF.

The chain is built from TRBV7-1 and TRBJ2-7, with a possible D match to TRBD1 (6 bases). TRBV7-1 is treated as an ORF (open reading frame) with a function not yet certain. Deletions cut 9 bases from V and 2 bases from J, with 11 bases between. This CDR3 is built from 12 residues. In DNA form, the CDR3 reads TGTGCCAGGAGCCGGACAGCCTACGAGCAGTACGTC. It specifies CARSRTAYEQYV.

This chain connects TRBV5-4 to TRBJ1-1; weak D call: TRBD1 (5 bases). From germline, CDR1 is SGHNT and CDR2 YYREEE (reference sequence). Trimming took off 2 bases at V and 7 bases at J, with 18 bases between the two ends. This CDR3 has 15 residues. The CDR3 loop is CASSFAGKWGFEAFF. In DNA, the CDR3 is TGTGCCAGCAGCTTCGCGGGAAAATGGGGGTTTGAAGCTTTCTTT.

The rearrangement uses TRBV6-2 or TRBV6-3 and TRBJ2-7; D not resolved. The CDR3 consists of 13 residues. V shed 4 bases and J shed 4 bases, with 11 bases lying between them. CDR1 and CDR2 from the germline V gene are MNHEY and SVGEGT. The CDR3 reads CASSLWTVYEQYF. The CDR3 DNA sequence: TGTGCCAGCAGTTTGTGGACCGTTTACGAGCAGTACTTC.

The chain combines TRBV9 with TRBJ2-1, with TRBD2 identical over 9 bases. The trim removed 3 bases at V and 9 bases at J, leaving 7 bases unmatched. There are 14 residues in the CDR3. Per germline, CDR1 SGDLS and CDR2 YYNGEE. As DNA, the CDR3 is TGTGCCAGCAGCGGCGGGACTAGCTTTTTTGAGCAGTTCTTC. It is translated as CASSGGTSFFEQFF.

This chain connects TRBV28 to TRBJ2-7; 8 bases fit TRBD2. Germline values: CDR1 MDHEN, CDR2 SYDVKM. This CDR3 region has 14 residues. V lost 4 bases, J lost 4 bases, and 6 bases stayed unmatched. The CDR3 nucleotides are TGTGCCAGCAGTTCGGGGGGGGGCGGTTACGAGCAGTACGTC. This sequence encodes CASSSGGGGYEQYV.

The V and J genes are TRBV27 and TRBJ2-7; D gene ambiguous. V lost 0 bases to trimming and J lost 3 bases, with 12 bases between them. The CDR3 sequence is 15 residues long. Germline CDR1 is MNHEY and CDR2 is SMNVEV (reference sequence). The CDR3 DNA reads TGTGCCAGCAGTTTATCGGGTACGGGCCGCTACGAGCAGTACTTC. It specifies CASSLSGTGRYEQYF.

The chain joins TRBV7-9 to TRBJ2-7; 14 positions match TRBD2. The V and J ends lost 5 bases and 0 bases, in that order; junction bases with no gene match: 6. Germline V gene sequence: CDR1 SEHNR, CDR2 FQNEAQ (reference sequence). The length of the CDR3 is 17 residues. CDR3 residues: CASSEGLAGVFSYEQYF. Here the CDR3 DNA reads TGTGCCAGCAGCGAGGGACTAGCGGGGGTTTTCTCCTACGAGCAGTACTTC.

This clonotype was observed a few times. J is TRBJ2-3 and V is TRBV6-6, with TRBD2 matching over 7 bases. Germline V lookup: CDR1 MNHNY, CDR2 SVGAGI (reference sequence). Trimming at V came to 11 bases and at J to 0 bases, leaving 2 bases not matched to a gene. CDR3 length: 12 amino acids. The CDR3 region is CAAGESTDTQYF. The CDR3 nucleotides are TGTGCCGCGGGGGAAAGCACAGATACGCAGTATTTT.

This clonotype was counted only a few times. The V call is TRBV6-1, the J call TRBJ1-2; D not resolved. The germline V gene encodes CDR1 MNHNS and CDR2 SASEGT. V lost 6 bases and J lost 2, with 19 bases in between. This CDR3 spans 16 amino acids. CDR3 amino acids: CASRVPSTPQNYGYTF. In DNA, the CDR3 is TGTGCCAGCAGGGTTCCTAGCACACCGCAAAACTATGGCTACACCTTC.

V gene TRBV20-1 combines with J gene TRBJ1-2; D is undetermined. Germline values: CDR1 DFQATT, CDR2 SNEGSKA (reference sequence). This CDR3 is 14 amino acids long. V was cut by 6 bases and J by 3 bases, with 17 bases left in between. CDR3 coding DNA: TGCAGTGCCACAAAACAAGGGATGGACTATGGCTACACCTTC. This translates into CSATKQGMDYGYTF.

In its sample, this clonotype was seen a few times. The rearrangement uses TRBV27 and TRBJ2-4; D gene uncertain. Germline-derived CDR1 and CDR2 are MNHEY and SMNVEV (reference sequence). The CDR3 runs to 14 residues. V lost 2 bases, J lost 7 bases, and 12 bases lay in between. CDR3 sequence (DNA): TGTGCCAGCAGTTTAATGGCACGCGAGAACATTCAGTACTTC. Its translation: CASSLMARENIQYF.

This clonotype has at least ten counts. This chain joins TRBV2 and TRBJ2-5; tentative D call: TRBD1 (6 bases). The CDR3 is 16 residues long. Germline-derived CDR1 and CDR2 are SNHLY and FYNNEI. Trimming shortened V by 8 bases and J by 2 bases, and 21 bases separated the two germline ends. CDR3 nucleotides: TGTGCCAGCCTCTTCACAACAGGACAGACGCAAGAGACCCAGTACTTC. Its translation: CASLFTTGQTQETQYF.

The chain is built from TRBV11-2 and TRBJ1-3; D gene unclear. Trimming took 0 bases from V and 1 from J, leaving 7 bases between them. CDR3 length equals 15 residues. Per germline, CDR1 SGHAT and CDR2 FQNNGV. The CDR3 DNA sequence: TGTGCCAGCAGCTTAGATATGAGGTCTGGAAACACCATATATTTT. Its translation: CASSLDMRSGNTIYF.

The rearrangement uses TRBV19 and TRBJ1-5; maybe TRBD1 (5 bases). Between the trimmed V and J ends, which lost 0 bases and 0 bases, there was a span of 12 bases. Per the germline V gene, CDR1 is LNHDA and CDR2 is SQIVND (reference sequence). The CDR3 covers 17 residues. CDR3 amino acids: CASSIEGTGYSNQPQHF. In nucleotides, the CDR3 is TGTGCCAGTAGTATAGAGGGGACGGGCTATAGCAATCAGCCCCAGCATTTT.

This clonotype was picked up a small number of times. This chain links TRBV29-1 with TRBJ2-3; weak D call: TRBD1 (5 bases). CDR3 size: 11 residues. V was shortened by 7 bases and J by 12 bases, with 17 bases between the two germline ends. Germline CDR1 and CDR2: SQVTM and ANQGSEA. The CDR3 DNA follows: TGCAGCGCTCCGCTGGGGCTCCTCCAGTATTTT. Its translation is CSAPLGLLQYF.